This T cell receptor (beta chain) was sequenced for a study of T-cell reconstitution after alpha-beta-depleted transplantation in children. Unique molecular identifiers featured in how the TCRbeta library was prepared. TCRdb re-derived calls from the PCR reads in MiXCR, one entry per CDR3 protein. The data show 380,000 or so distinct CDR3 sequences, 10% to 15% seen once. V lost 6 bases, J lost 5 bases, and 4 bases stayed unmatched. The CDR3 totals 13 residues. Germline lookup yields CDR1 MNHEY and CDR2 SVGEGT. This clonotype was observed many times. The V and J genes are TRBV6-2 or TRBV6-3 and TRBJ2-1, with 7 nucleotides matching TRBD2. The specimen comprised PBMCs, sampled from the stem cell graft. The sequence derives from a human donor who donated a stem cell graft to a child with Fanconi anemia. The CDR3 nucleotides are TGTGCCAGCAGGAGGGGAGGGCACAATGAGCAGTTCTTC. Translated, it gives CASRRGGHNEQFF.